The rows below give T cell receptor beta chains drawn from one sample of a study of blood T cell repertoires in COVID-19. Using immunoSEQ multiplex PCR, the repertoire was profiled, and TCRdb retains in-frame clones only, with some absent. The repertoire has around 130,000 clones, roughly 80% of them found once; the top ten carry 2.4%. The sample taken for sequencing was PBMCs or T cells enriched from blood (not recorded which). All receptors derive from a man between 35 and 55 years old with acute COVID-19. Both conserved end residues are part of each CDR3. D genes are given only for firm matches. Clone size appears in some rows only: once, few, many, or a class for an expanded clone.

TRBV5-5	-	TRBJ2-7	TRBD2	CASSIPGLAGQGEQYF	TGTGCCAGCAGCATCCCGGGACTAGCGGGCCAAGGGGAGCAGTACTTC
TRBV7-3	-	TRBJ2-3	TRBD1	CASSVGTGGQGTQYF	TGTGCCAGCAGCGTCGGGACAGGGGGTCAGGGTACGCAGTATTTT
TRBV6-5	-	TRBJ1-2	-	CASSYSLGGARGYTF	TGTGCCAGCAGTTACTCCTTAGGGGGGGCGCGAGGCTACACCTTC
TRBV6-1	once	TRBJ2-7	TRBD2	CASSEGLAGGLSYEQYF	TGTGCCAGCAGTGAGGGACTAGCGGGAGGCCTCTCCTACGAGCAGTACTTC
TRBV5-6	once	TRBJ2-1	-	CASSLLGNEQFF	TGTGCCAGCAGCTTACTCGGGAATGAGCAGTTCTTC
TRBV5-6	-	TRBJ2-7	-	CASSWGTDRYRGEQYF	TGTGCCAGCAGCTGGGGGACCGACAGGTACCGCGGCGAGCAGTACTTC
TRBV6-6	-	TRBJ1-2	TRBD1	CASSYGPGTGPYGYTF	TGTGCCAGCAGTTACGGTCCCGGGACAGGACCCTATGGCTACACCTTC
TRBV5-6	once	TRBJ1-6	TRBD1	CASSSVPGQGSPLHF	TGTGCCAGCAGCTCGGTCCCGGGACAGGGCTCACCCCTCCACTTT
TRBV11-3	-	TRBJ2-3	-	CASSLVGGGSTDTQYF	TGTGCCAGCAGCTTGGTGGGCGGGGGCTCCACAGATACGCAGTATTTT
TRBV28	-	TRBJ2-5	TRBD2	CASTPYGTSGGWETQYF	TGTGCCAGCACTCCTTACGGGACTAGCGGGGGCTGGGAGACCCAGTACTTC
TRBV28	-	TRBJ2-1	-	CASTNQGIEQFF	TGTGCCAGCACCAACCAGGGGATCGAGCAGTTCTTC
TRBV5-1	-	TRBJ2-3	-	CASSPGSDASDTQYF	TGCGCCAGCAGCCCCGGGAGTGACGCTTCAGATACGCAGTATTTT
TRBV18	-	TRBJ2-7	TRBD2	CASSPGTSGRAIYEQYF	TGTGCCAGCTCACCTGGGACTAGCGGGAGGGCCATATACGAGCAGTACTTC
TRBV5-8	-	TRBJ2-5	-	CASSPSGSRETQYF	TGTGCCAGCAGCCCCTCGGGGAGTAGAGAGACCCAGTACTTC
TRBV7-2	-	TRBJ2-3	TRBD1	CASSPPGQFTDTQYF	TGTGCCAGCAGCCCGCCGGGACAGTTTACAGATACGCAGTATTTT
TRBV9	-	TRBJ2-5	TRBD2	CASSPPSGGWQETQYF	TGTGCCAGCTCTCCGCCTAGCGGGGGTTGGCAAGAGACCCAGTACTTC
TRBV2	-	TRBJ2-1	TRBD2	CASRRTSGGYINEQFF	TGTGCCAGCAGGCGGACTAGCGGGGGGTATATCAATGAGCAGTTCTTC
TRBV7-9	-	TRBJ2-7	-	CASSLGLDPYEQYF	TGTGCCAGCAGCTTGGGACTGGACCCCTACGAGCAGTACTTC
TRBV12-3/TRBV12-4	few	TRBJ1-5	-	CASSRTANQPQHF	TGTGCCAGCAGTAGGACAGCTAATCAGCCCCAGCATTTT
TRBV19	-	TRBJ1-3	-	CASTQQPGTGNTIYF	TGTGCCAGTACCCAACAGCCCGGGACTGGAAACACCATATATTTT
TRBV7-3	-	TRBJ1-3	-	CASSPDNFSGGNTIYF	TGTGCCAGCAGCCCCGACAACTTCTCAGGAGGAAACACCATATATTTT
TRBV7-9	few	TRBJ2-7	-	CASSSPLSSEQYF	TGTGCCAGCAGCTCGCCTCTTAGTAGCGAGCAGTACTTC
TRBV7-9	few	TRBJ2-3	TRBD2	CASSPGLAGVDFGDTQYF	TGTGCCAGCAGCCCTGGACTAGCGGGGGTTGATTTTGGGGATACGCAGTATTTT
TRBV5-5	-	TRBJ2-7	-	CASSSQVGFDEQYF	TGTGCCAGCAGCTCCCAGGTGGGCTTCGACGAGCAGTACTTC
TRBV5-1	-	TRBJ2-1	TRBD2	CASSLTSGMYNEQFF	TGCGCCAGCAGCCTAACTAGCGGGATGTACAATGAGCAGTTCTTC
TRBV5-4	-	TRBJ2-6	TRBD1	CASSWGQALSGANVLTF	TGTGCCAGCAGCTGGGGACAGGCCTTATCTGGGGCCAACGTCCTGACTTTC
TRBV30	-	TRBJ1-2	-	CAWTRDSRGVEGYTF	TGTGCCTGGACCCGGGACTCCCGAGGGGTGGAAGGCTACACCTTC
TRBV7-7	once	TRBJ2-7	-	CASSPRILTWAGLYEQYF	TGTGCTAGCAGCCCGAGAATCCTTACATGGGCCGGCCTCTACGAGCAGTACTTC
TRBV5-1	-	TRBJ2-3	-	CASSWGELEDTQYF	TGCGCCAGCAGTTGGGGGGAGTTGGAAGATACGCAGTATTTT
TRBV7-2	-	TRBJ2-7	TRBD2	CASLRTSGSYEQYF	TGTGCCAGCTTAAGGACTAGCGGGAGTTACGAGCAGTACTTC
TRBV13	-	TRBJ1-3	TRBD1	CASSAWGQGNTIYF	TGTGCCAGCAGCGCCTGGGGACAGGGAAACACCATATATTTT
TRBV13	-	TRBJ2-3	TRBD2	CASSRLAGGRTDTQYF	TGTGCCAGCAGCCGACTAGCGGGCGGACGCACAGATACGCAGTATTTT
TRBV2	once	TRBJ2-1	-	CASSEQESNEQFF	TGTGCCAGCAGTGAACAAGAGAGCAATGAGCAGTTCTTC
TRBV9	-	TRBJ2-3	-	CASSVQAVTDTQYF	TGTGCCAGCAGCGTACAGGCCGTCACAGATACGCAGTATTTT
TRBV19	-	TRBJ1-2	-	CASSMNEARGYTF	TGTGCCAGTAGTATGAACGAGGCCAGAGGCTACACCTTC
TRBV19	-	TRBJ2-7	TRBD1	CASSIGRQGAYEQYF	TGTGCCAGTAGTATAGGGAGACAGGGGGCGTACGAGCAGTACTTC
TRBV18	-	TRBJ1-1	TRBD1	CASSPLDRDPAFF	TGTGCCAGCTCACCATTAGACAGGGACCCTGCTTTCTTT
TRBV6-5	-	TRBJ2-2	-	CASSNGAGELFF	TGTGCCAGCAGCAACGGGGCCGGGGAGCTGTTTTTT
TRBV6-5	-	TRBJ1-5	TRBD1	CATSDRENQPQHF	TGTGCCACCTCGGACAGGGAGAATCAGCCCCAGCATTTT
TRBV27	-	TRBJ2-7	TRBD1	CASSRQGPYEQYF	TGTGCCAGCAGTAGACAGGGCCCCTACGAGCAGTACTTC
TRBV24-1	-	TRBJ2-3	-	CATSDPGTGPDTQYF	TGTGCCACCAGTGATCCCGGGACTGGCCCAGATACGCAGTATTTT
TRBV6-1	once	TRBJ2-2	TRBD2	CASSEVLAGGYTGELFF	TGTGCCAGCAGTGAAGTCCTAGCGGGGGGTTACACCGGGGAGCTGTTTTTT
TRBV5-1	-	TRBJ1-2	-	CASSITGTSGGYTF	TGCGCCAGCAGCATTACCGGGACATCCGGCGGCTACACCTTC
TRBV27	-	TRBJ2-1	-	CASSSPYNEQFF	TGTGCCAGCAGTTCCCCTTACAATGAGCAGTTCTTC
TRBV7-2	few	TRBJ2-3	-	CASSLGASARTDTQYF	TGTGCCAGCAGCTTAGGGGCTAGCGCGCGGACAGATACGCAGTATTTT
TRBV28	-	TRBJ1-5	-	CASRGQPNQPQHF	TGTGCCAGCAGGGGGCAGCCTAATCAGCCCCAGCATTTT
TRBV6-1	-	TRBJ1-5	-	CASSEAEYSNQPQHF	TGTGCCAGCAGTGAAGCGGAGTATAGCAATCAGCCCCAGCATTTT
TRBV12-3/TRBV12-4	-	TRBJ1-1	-	CASSLVDEGEAFF	TGTGCCAGCAGTTTGGTGGACGAGGGCGAAGCTTTCTTT
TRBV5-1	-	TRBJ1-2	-	CASSLAGENGYTF	TGCGCCAGCAGCTTGGCAGGGGAGAATGGCTACACCTTC
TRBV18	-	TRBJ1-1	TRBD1	CASSSSGTGTPGGTEAFF	TGTGCCAGCTCATCTTCCGGGACAGGGACCCCGGGTGGGACTGAAGCTTTCTTT
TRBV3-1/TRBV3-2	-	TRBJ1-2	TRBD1	CASTSSGQGVHGYTF	TGTGCCAGCACCTCGTCGGGACAGGGGGTGCATGGCTACACCTTC
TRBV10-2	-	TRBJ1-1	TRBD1	CASSWDSNTEAFF	TGCGCCAGCAGTTGGGACAGTAACACTGAAGCTTTCTTT
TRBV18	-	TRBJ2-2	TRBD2	CASSPPNSGGAVTGELFF	TGTGCCAGCTCACCACCGAATAGCGGGGGGGCAGTCACCGGGGAGCTGTTTTTT
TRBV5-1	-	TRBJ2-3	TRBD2	CASSVAGTSGDGTDTQYF	TGCGCCAGCAGCGTAGCCGGGACTAGCGGGGATGGCACAGATACGCAGTATTTT
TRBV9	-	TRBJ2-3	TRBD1	CASSVLGQGGTDTQYF	TGTGCCAGCAGCGTACTTGGACAGGGAGGCACAGATACGCAGTATTTT
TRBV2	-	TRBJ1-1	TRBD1	CASVVGQLNTEAFF	TGTGCCAGCGTAGTGGGACAGCTGAACACTGAAGCTTTCTTT